These T cell receptor beta chains were read from a single sample in a study of OX40 agonist ivuxolimab in advanced cancers. TCRdb's copy holds only in-frame clones and misses some; the assay was immunoSEQ multiplex PCR. Altogether fewer than 30,000 clones are present, about 85% being singletons, with the ten largest covering roughly 50%. Sample: CD4+ or CD8+ T cells sorted from blood, taken in a trial of the OX40 agonist ivuxolimab. Receptors were obtained from an adult with an advanced solid tumor such as melanoma, head and neck, liver or kidney cancer. Each CDR3 is given with its conserved first and last residue. D genes are given only for firm matches. A clone size is listed for some rows: how often the clone was seen (once, few, many), or a class if it is expanded.

d_gene	v_gene	j_gene	abundance	CDR3aa	CDR3nt
NA	TRBV6-6	TRBJ1-5	NA	CASKVGGTEGNQPQHF	TGTGCCAGCAAAGTGGGCGGAACCGAGGGCAATCAGCCCCAGCATTTT
TRBD1	TRBV5-1	TRBJ2-3	NA	CASSLTRGSDTQYF	TGCGCCAGCAGCTTGACCAGGGGGTCAGATACGCAGTATTTT
NA	TRBV7-2	TRBJ1-4	NA	CASSLTRGLNEKLFF	TGTGCCAGCAGCTTGACCAGGGGATTGAATGAAAAACTGTTTTTT
TRBD1	TRBV6-6	TRBJ2-3	NA	CASSWGQGGTDTQYF	TGTGCCAGCAGTTGGGGACAGGGAGGCACAGATACGCAGTATTTT
NA	TRBV11-3	TRBJ2-7	NA	CASSLGRQGGIYEQYF	TGTGCCAGCAGCTTGGGACGGCAGGGGGGTATCTACGAGCAGTACTTC
NA	TRBV28	TRBJ1-3	NA	CASIQTGIYSGNTIYF	TGTGCCAGCATACAAACGGGGATCTACTCTGGAAACACCATATATTTT
NA	TRBV7-9	TRBJ2-5	NA	CASSPPRGGGYETQYF	TGTGCCAGCAGCCCCCCGCGTGGAGGAGGTTATGAGACCCAGTACTTC
TRBD1	TRBV27	TRBJ2-4	NA	CASADRSSLAKNIQYF	TGTGCCAGCGCGGACAGGTCGTCACTAGCCAAAAACATTCAGTACTTC
NA	TRBV30	TRBJ1-3	NA	CAWSPGMGGNTIYF	TGTGCCTGGAGTCCTGGTATGGGCGGAAACACCATATATTTT
NA	TRBV19	TRBJ1-3	NA	CASRVESSGNTIYF	TGTGCCAGTAGGGTCGAATCCTCTGGAAACACCATATATTTT
NA	TRBV6-6	TRBJ1-4	once	CASSYAGTINEKLFF	TGTGCCAGCAGTTACGCAGGGACGATTAATGAAAAACTGTTTTTT
NA	TRBV2	TRBJ1-5	medium-sized	CASSDLVRDNQPQHF	TGTGCCAGCAGTGATTTAGTCAGGGACAATCAGCCCCAGCATTTT
NA	TRBV29-1	TRBJ1-5	NA	CSVEIGPGGNQPQHF	TGCAGCGTAGAGATCGGCCCGGGAGGCAATCAGCCCCAGCATTTT
NA	TRBV2	TRBJ1-2	NA	CARETGTYGYTF	TGTGCCAGGGAAACAGGGACCTATGGCTACACCTTC
NA	TRBV6-4	TRBJ1-3	NA	CASYRRGFCDPLSGNTIYF	TGTGCCAGCTACCGCCGGGGGTTCTGTGACCCCCTATCTGGAAACACCATATATTTT
NA	TRBV7-9	TRBJ2-7	few	CASSLRHGYEQYF	TGTGCCAGCAGCCTGCGACACGGCTACGAGCAGTACTTC
NA	TRBV2	TRBJ2-7	NA	CASRGGTYEQYF	TGTGCCAGCAGGGGGGGCACCTACGAGCAGTACTTC
TRBD1	TRBV7-6	TRBJ1-6	once	CASSLAQGAAPLHF	TGTGCCAGCAGCTTAGCGCAGGGGGCGGCACCCCTCCACTTT
NA	TRBV19	TRBJ1-5	NA	CASSIHGNNQPQHF	TGTGCCAGTAGTATCCACGGTAATAATCAGCCCCAGCATTTT
TRBD1	TRBV19	TRBJ1-6	NA	CASSAGTGEGFPLHF	TGTGCCAGTAGTGCCGGGACAGGGGAAGGGTTTCCCCTCCACTTT
NA	TRBV2	TRBJ2-7	NA	CASSEWGEEAHEQYF	TGTGCCAGCAGTGAGTGGGGGGAAGAGGCCCACGAGCAGTACTTC
NA	TRBV19	TRBJ1-2	once	CASSIDLELYGYTF	TGTGCCAGTAGTATAGATCTGGAACTCTATGGCTACACCTTC
TRBD2	TRBV14	TRBJ2-3	NA	CASSQVNAGGLDTQYF	TGTGCCAGCAGCCAAGTTAACGCGGGGGGGCTCGATACGCAGTATTTT
NA	TRBV5-1	TRBJ1-2	NA	CASSLDGQPGYGYTF	TGCGCCAGCAGCTTGGATGGGCAGCCCGGCTATGGCTACACCTTC
NA	TRBV7-6	TRBJ2-1	NA	CASSLQSAGNYNEQFF	TGTGCCAGCAGCCTACAGTCGGCAGGGAACTACAATGAGCAGTTCTTC
NA	TRBV27	TRBJ2-2	NA	CASSENRILSNTGELFF	TGTGCCAGCAGCGAAAATCGAATCCTTTCGAACACCGGGGAGCTGTTTTTT
NA	TRBV10-2	TRBJ2-7	NA	CASSESASDGVKYF	TGCGCCAGCAGTGAGTCTGCCTCGGACGGTGTTAAGTACTTC